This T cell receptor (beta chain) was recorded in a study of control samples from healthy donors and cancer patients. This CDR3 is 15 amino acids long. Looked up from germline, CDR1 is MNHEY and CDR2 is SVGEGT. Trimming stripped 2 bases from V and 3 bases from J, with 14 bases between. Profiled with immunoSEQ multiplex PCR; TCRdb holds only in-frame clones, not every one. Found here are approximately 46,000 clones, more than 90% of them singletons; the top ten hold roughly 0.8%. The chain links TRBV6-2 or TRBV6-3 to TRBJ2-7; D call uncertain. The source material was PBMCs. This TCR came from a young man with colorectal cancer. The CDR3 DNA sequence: TGTGCCAGCAGTTACCCCTCGACACATTTCTACGAGCAGTACTTC. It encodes CASSYPSTHFYEQYF.